The TCR beta chain described here comes from a study of blood T cells in healthy people across ages. Whole-study findings and limits: Unknown donor CMV status possibly confounded expanded clonotype changes.

Unmatched junction bases numbered 1, after V lost 0 bases and J lost 3 bases. CDR1 and CDR2 from the germline V gene are LGHNA and YSLEER. This CDR3 spans 15 amino acids. Comments on this clonotype: The antigen is undetermined.

The use of a sample-barcoded 5' primer and a J-beta primer mix characterized a second PCR of about 6 to 11 cycles. MiXCR was run by TCRdb on the 5' RACE reads, yielding one entry per CDR3 protein. The table includes around 900,000 distinct CDR3 sequences, just over 50% detected once. Material: blood. The receptor was derived from a woman aged 60-70 years in good health. V usage is TRBV4-3 and J usage is TRBJ2-1; TRBD1 agrees at 8 bases. CDR3 in DNA: TGCGCCAGCAGCCAAGAAGGACAGGGCTACAATGAGCAGTTCTTC. Translating gives CASSQEGQGYNEQFF.